This T cell receptor beta chain was recorded in a study of PD-L1 blockade in urothelial cancer. Study-level background: Patients took up atezolizumab in the mid-2010s at 1,200 mg intravenously every 3 weeks. Earlier, patients had received 0 to 3 chemotherapy regimens.

Germline V lookup: CDR1 ENHRY, CDR2 SYGVKD. This CDR3 spans 15 amino acids. The V and J ends lost 6 bases and 0 bases respectively, with 13 bases between them. General study results and limits: Pretreatment TCR clonality in blood under the median foretold superior survival.

A note on this clone: Antigen unknown.

Described time point: pretreatment peripheral blood. The table came from immunoSEQ multiplex PCR; TCRdb's copy has only in-frame clones and leaves some out. The profile shows some 53,000 clones, around 74% of them singletons. The specimen was PBMCs, collected around atezolizumab (anti-PD-L1) treatment. This TCR was recovered from an older man with urothelial cancer. This chain connects TRBV10-3 to TRBJ2-3; D may be TRBD1 (5 bases). CDR3 coding DNA: TGTGCCATCAGAACCGACAGTTTCAGCACAGATACGCAGTATTTT. This translates into CAIRTDSFSTDTQYF.